This T cell receptor (beta chain) was identified during a study of cytomegalovirus exposure and HLA in healthy donors. PCR used 60 Vbeta primers and 13 Jbeta primers. Profiling relied on immunoSEQ multiplex PCR, and the TCRdb table lists in-frame clones only, not all of them. This sample has 87,000 or so clones, with roughly three quarters found just once. Trimming shortened V by 4 bases and J by 3 bases, and 23 bases separated the two germline ends. CDR3 length equals 17 residues. The germline CDR1 and CDR2 sequences are SGDLS and YYNGEE. This clonotype originated in a woman in her 40s in good health and CMV-seronegative. Sequenced: PBMCs. This chain links TRBV9 with TRBJ2-7; possibly TRBD1 for D (5 bases). DNA of the CDR3: TGTGCCAGCAGCCCCGATCCGCAGGGTCCTCAAAGCTACGAGCAGTACTTC. Translated: CASSPDPQGPQSYEQYF.